These 6 T cell receptor beta chains were sequenced from one sample in a study of control samples from healthy donors and cancer patients (dated by TCRdb to the early 2020s). Receptor libraries were prepared by the immunoSEQ multiplex PCR assay. In TCRdb, the immuneACCESS table is reduced to in-frame sequences with V and J assigned. These tables do not hold every clone; where another copy was compared, an unresolved V gene accounts for under half, and the others remain unexplained. The sample profile shows under 450,000 clones; roughly 90% of them were found once. The ten biggest clones cover about 6.3% of the sample. What was sequenced was PBMCs. Every receptor here comes from a man in his forties with head and neck cancer.

The chain recombines TRBV3-1 (or the pseudogene TRBV3-2) with TRBJ1-1, with 8 bases matching TRBD1. This CDR3 contains 13 residues. Per germline, CDR1 LGHDT and CDR2 YNNKEL (reference sequence). V dropped 4 bases and J dropped 4; count of bases not matched to a gene: 2. The CDR3 protein is CASSLTGGTEAFF. As DNA, the CDR3 is TGTGCCAGCAGCCTTACAGGGGGCACTGAAGCTTTCTTT.

This sequence joins TRBV3-1 (or the pseudogene TRBV3-2) and TRBJ1-2, with TRBD1 matching 9 bases. The CDR3 sequence is 16 residues long. With V trimmed by 4 bases and J by 5 bases, 11 bases remained unmatched. The germline gives CDR1 LGHDT, CDR2 YNNKEL (reference sequence). The CDR3 sequence is CASSRGTGPIGYGYTF. The DNA for the CDR3 is TGTGCCAGCAGCCGCGGGACAGGGCCAATTGGGTATGGCTACACCTTC.

The rearrangement uses TRBV28 and TRBJ1-2; D remains unclear. The ends were cut back, 6 bases at V and 8 bases at J, with 13 bases in the middle. This CDR3 is 12 amino acids long. Germline V gene sequence: CDR1 MDHEN, CDR2 SYDVKM. The CDR3 here is CASSPTASGYTF. In DNA form, the CDR3 reads TGTGCCAGCAGCCCGACTGCCTCGGGCTACACCTTC.

This rearrangement joins TRBV3-1 (or the pseudogene TRBV3-2) to TRBJ1-5, with D hard to call. The CDR3 is 15 amino acids. In germline, CDR1 is LGHDT, CDR2 YNNKEL (reference sequence). V was cut by 1 base and J by 7 bases, with 14 bases left in between. The CDR3, as DNA: TGTGCCAGCAGCCAAGGCGGCAGGAAGAGCCAGCCCCAGCATTTT. This codes for CASSQGGRKSQPQHF.

The gene calls are TRBV18 and TRBJ1-5, with 9 nucleotides matching TRBD1. Germline-derived CDR1 and CDR2 are KGHSH and LQKENI. CDR3 length: 16 amino acids. Losses at the gene ends were 3 bases for V and 7 bases for J; bases not matched to a gene: 10. The CDR3 reads CASSPVTGTGNQPQHF. The CDR3, as DNA: TGTGCCAGCTCACCCGTGACCGGGACAGGGAACCAGCCCCAGCATTTT.

The V and J genes are TRBV5-4 and TRBJ2-7; 8 nucleotides match TRBD1. This CDR3 has 14 amino acids. The junction had 9 bases not matched to a gene; V was cut back by 3 bases and J by 7 bases. From germline, CDR1 is SGHNT and CDR2 YYREEE (reference sequence). The CDR3 DNA is TGTGCCAGCAGCTCACGACAGGGGAGGTTGGAGCAGTACTTC. It specifies CASSSRQGRLEQYF.